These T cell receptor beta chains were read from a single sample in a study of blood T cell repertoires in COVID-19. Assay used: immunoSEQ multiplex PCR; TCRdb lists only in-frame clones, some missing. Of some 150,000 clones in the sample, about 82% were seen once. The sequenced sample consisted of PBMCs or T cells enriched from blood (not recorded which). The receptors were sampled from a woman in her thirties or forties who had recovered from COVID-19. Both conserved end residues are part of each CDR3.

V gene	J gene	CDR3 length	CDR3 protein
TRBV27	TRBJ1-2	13	CASSWTGLDGYTF
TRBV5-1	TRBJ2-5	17	CASSLALGGQQSETQYF
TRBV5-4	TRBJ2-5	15	CASSLGTSRQETQYF
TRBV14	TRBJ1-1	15	CASSQEGTANTEAFF
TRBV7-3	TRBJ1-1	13	CASSLDSDTEAFF
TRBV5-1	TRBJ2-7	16	CASSASTPSGSYEQYF
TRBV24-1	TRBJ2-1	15	CATSEGGGERNEQFF
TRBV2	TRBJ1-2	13	CASIRQGSVGYTF
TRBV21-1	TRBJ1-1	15	CASSKVGGANTEAFF
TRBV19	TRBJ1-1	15	CASTQQLTGSAEAFF
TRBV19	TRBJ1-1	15	CASSLRGQMNTEAFF
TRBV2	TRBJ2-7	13	CASSAGGAWEQYF
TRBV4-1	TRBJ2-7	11	CASRSSYEQYF
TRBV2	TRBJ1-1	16	CASSSGWTGLNTEAFF
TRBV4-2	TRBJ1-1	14	CASSQDRGNTEAFF
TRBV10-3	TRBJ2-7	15	CAISPGLAGGQVQYF